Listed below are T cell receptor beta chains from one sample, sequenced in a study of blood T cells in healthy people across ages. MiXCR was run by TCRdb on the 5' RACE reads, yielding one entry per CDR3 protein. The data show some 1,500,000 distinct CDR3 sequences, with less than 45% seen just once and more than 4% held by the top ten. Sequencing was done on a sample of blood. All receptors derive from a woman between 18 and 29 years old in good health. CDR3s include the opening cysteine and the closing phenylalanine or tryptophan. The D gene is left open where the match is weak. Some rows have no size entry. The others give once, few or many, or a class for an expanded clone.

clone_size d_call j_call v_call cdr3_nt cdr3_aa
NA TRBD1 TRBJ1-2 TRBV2 TGTGCCAGCAGTGAAATCGTAGGGGGCGAGGGCTACACCTTC CASSEIVGGEGYTF
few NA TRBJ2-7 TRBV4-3 TGCGCCAGCAGCCAAGAAGTAGCGCTCAGCTCCTACGAGCAGTACTTC CASSQEVALSSYEQYF
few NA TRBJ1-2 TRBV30 TGTGCCTGGAGTGCCGGGACCTCTAGCTACACCTTC CAWSAGTSSYTF
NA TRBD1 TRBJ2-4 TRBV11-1 TGTGCCTGCAGCCCAAACCCAGGGACAGGATATCGGGGGAACATTCAGTACTTC CACSPNPGTGYRGNIQYF
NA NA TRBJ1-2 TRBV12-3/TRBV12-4 TGTGCCAGCAGTCATTCAGGGAACTATGGCTACACCTTC CASSHSGNYGYTF
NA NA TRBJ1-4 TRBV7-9 TGTGCCAGCAGCCCGGCTATCGGGCAAATTAATGAAAAACTGTTTTTT CASSPAIGQINEKLFF
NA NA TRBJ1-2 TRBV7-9 TGTGCCAGCAGCTTAGTTCCTGGGGCCATCAACTTCTATGGCTACACCTTC CASSLVPGAINFYGYTF
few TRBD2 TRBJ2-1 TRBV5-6 TGTGCCAGCAGCTTGGTGGCTAGCGGACCCGGTGAAAAGTTCTTC CASSLVASGPGEKFF
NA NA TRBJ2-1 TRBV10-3 TGTGCCATCAGCGGGGCCTCCTACAATGAGCAGTTCTTC CAISGASYNEQFF
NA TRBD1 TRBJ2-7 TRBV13 TGTGCCAGCAGCTTATATACAGGGGCTAGAAGTGAGCAGTACTTC CASSLYTGARSEQYF
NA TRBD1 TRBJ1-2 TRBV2 TGTGCCAGCAGCGGACAGGGGTGGTACTATGGCTACACCTTC CASSGQGWYYGYTF
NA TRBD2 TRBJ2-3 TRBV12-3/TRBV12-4 TGTGCCAGCAGTTTGCAAGCGGGAGGGCCATATACGCAGTATTTT CASSLQAGGPYTQYF
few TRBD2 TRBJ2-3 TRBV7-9 TGTGCCAGCAGCTTAGAACGACTAGCGGGTTCCACAGATACGCAGTATTTT CASSLERLAGSTDTQYF
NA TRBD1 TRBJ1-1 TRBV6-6 TGTGCCACCGCCGAGGACAGGGGGCGTATCACTGAAGCTTTCTTT CATAEDRGRITEAFF
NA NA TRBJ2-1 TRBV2 TGTGCTAGCAGCCGATTGGGCGGGGAGCAGTTCTTC CASSRLGGEQFF
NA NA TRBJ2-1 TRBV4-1 TGCGCCAGCAGCCAAGTAGGGCGGAGCAGGGGGGATGGGCAGTTCTTC CASSQVGRSRGDGQFF
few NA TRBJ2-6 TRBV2 TGTGCCAGCAGTGGCTACAGGTCTGGGGCCAACGTCCTGACTTTC CASSGYRSGANVLTF
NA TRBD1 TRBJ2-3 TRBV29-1 TGCAGCTCGCGGTGGGACAGGGACACAGATACGCAGTATTTT CSSRWDRDTDTQYF
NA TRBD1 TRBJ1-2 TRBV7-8 TGTGCCAGCAGCCTGGGACAGGGGGCATGGTCGGAAGGCTATGGCTACACCTTC CASSLGQGAWSEGYGYTF
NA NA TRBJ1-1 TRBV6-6 TGTGCCAGCAGTTCCCGGAAGGGACACACTGAAGCTTTCTTT CASSSRKGHTEAFF
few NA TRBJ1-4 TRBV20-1 TGCAGTGCTAGAGTCAGACCTGCAACTAATGAAAAACTGTTTTTT CSARVRPATNEKLFF
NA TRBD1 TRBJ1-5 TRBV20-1 TGCAGAGCCGGACAGGGGGCGAGTCGGGATCAGCCCCAGCATTTT CRAGQGASRDQPQHF
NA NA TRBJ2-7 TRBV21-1 TGTGCCAGCAGCGCATGGGACAGCTTGAAGGTTTCTTACGAGCAGTACTTC CASSAWDSLKVSYEQYF
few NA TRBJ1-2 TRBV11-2 TGTGCCAGCAGCTTAGAGGTGGGCTACACCTTC CASSLEVGYTF
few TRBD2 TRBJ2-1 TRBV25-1 TGTGCCAGCAGTGAATACCCCCCCGGGACTATATACAATGAGCAGTTCTTC CASSEYPPGTIYNEQFF
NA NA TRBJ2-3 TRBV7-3 TGTGCCAGCAGCTCCCCGGGACCACCCTTAAATACGCAGTATTTT CASSSPGPPLNTQYF
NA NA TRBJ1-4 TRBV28 TGTGCCAGCAGTTTGTGGGACTTAGGGTCGAGTGAAAAACTGTTTTTT CASSLWDLGSSEKLFF
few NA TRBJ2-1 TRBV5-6 TGTGCCAGCAGACACCTTTACTCGGACAATGAGCAGTTCTTC CASRHLYSDNEQFF
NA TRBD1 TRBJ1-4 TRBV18 TGTGCCAGCTCACCGGGACAGCTCCTGCTAAAAGGGAATGAAAAACTGTTTTTT CASSPGQLLLKGNEKLFF
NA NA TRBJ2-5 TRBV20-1 TGCAGTGCTAAGGGCTCCGAGACCCAGTACTTC CSAKGSETQYF
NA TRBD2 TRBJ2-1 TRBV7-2 TGTGCCAGCAGCCCAAGGGGGACTAGCGGGATGGGGGAGCAGTTCTTC CASSPRGTSGMGEQFF
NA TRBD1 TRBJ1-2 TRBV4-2 TGTGCCAGCTTTGGTTTGGCAGGGGGCTTTCTTTCGGATGGCTACACCTTC CASFGLAGGFLSDGYTF
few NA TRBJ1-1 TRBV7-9 TGTGCCAGCAGCTTACCGGACGGGATACCCATACTGAACACTGAAGCTTTCTTT CASSLPDGIPILNTEAFF
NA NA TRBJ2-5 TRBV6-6 TGTGCCAGCATGCATTTAGGGGGCGGGGGCCGATCGAGGGAGCAGTACTTC CASMHLGGGGRSREQYF
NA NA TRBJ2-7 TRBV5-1 TGCGCCAGCAGCCTCCCTGATCAGGAACCTTCCTACGAGCAGTACTTC CASSLPDQEPSYEQYF
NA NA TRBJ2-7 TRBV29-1 TGCAGCGTTGGGGAGAGGTACCCCTACGAGCAGTACTTC CSVGERYPYEQYF
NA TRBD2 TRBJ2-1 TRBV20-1 TGCAGTGCTAGAGATGTACTAGCGGGAGTCAATGAGCAGTTCTTC CSARDVLAGVNEQFF
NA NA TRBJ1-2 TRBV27 TGTGCCAGCAGCAAGGACAGATTCCATGGCTACACCTTC CASSKDRFHGYTF
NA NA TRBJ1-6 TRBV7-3 TGTGCCAGCAGCGTAACGTTGGGGAATTCACCCCTCCACTTT CASSVTLGNSPLHF
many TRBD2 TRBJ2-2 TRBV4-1 TGCGCCAGCAGCCAAGAGGGGGGGACGAACACCGGGGAGCTGTTTTTT CASSQEGGTNTGELFF
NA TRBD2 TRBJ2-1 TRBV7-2 TGTGCCAGCAGCCAACCGGGGGGGTTGGGGTTCTTC CASSQPGGLGFF
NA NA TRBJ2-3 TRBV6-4 TGTGCCAGCAGTGACACAGGCGGCACAGATACGCAGTATTTT CASSDTGGTDTQYF
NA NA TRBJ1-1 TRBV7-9 TGTGCCAGCAGCGATGCAAGATTTTACTCTGAAGCTTTCTTT CASSDARFYSEAFF
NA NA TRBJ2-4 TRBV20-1 TGCAGTGCTAGAGGAGCCCCGGACGGCGAAGGGGTCAAAAACATTCAGTACTTC CSARGAPDGEGVKNIQYF
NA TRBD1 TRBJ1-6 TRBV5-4 TGTGCCAGCAGCCCTGGACAGGAATTAAATTCACCCCTCCACTTT CASSPGQELNSPLHF
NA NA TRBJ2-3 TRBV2 TGTGCCACCACCCGCAGGGGAATCACAGATACGCAGTATTTT CATTRRGITDTQYF
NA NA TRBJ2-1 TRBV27 TGTGCCAGCAGTCCCATAGTTTTCGTTGAGCAGTTCTTC CASSPIVFVEQFF
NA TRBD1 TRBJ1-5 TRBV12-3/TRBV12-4 TGTGCCAGCAGTGCGGACAGGGGGCGAGGGCAGCCCCAGCATTTT CASSADRGRGQPQHF
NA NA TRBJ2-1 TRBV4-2 TGTGCCAGCAGCCAAGAAGGAGCGACCTACAATGAGCAGTTCTTC CASSQEGATYNEQFF
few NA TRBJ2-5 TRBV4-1 TGCGCCAGCAGCCTGCTCTCTTCGGAGACCCAGTACTTC CASSLLSSETQYF
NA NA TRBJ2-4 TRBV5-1 TGCGCCAGCAGCCCGTGGGCTACAGAGCCCTCTATACACATTCAGTACTTC CASSPWATEPSIHIQYF
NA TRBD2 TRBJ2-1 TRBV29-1 TGCAGCGTTGAAGATCTAGTAGCGGGACACTACAATGAGCAGTTCTTC CSVEDLVAGHYNEQFF
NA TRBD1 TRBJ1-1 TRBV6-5 TGTGCCAGCAGCCCAGGGGGCTGGGGCACTGAAGCTTTCTTT CASSPGGWGTEAFF
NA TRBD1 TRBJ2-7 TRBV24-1 TGTGCCACCAGTGAGCTCGGGACAGGGGCCTACAATGAGCAGTACTTC CATSELGTGAYNEQYF
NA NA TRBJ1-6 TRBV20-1 TGCAGTGCTAGAGATCTCTGGGGAGGGGATAATTCACCCCTCCACTTT CSARDLWGGDNSPLHF